Listed below are T cell receptor beta chains from one sample, sequenced in a study of T cells in Graves' hyperthyroidism and ophthalmopathy. TCRdb fed the multiplex PCR reads into MiXCR, producing one record per CDR3 protein. This repertoire shows a few hundred thousand distinct CDR3 sequences, 11% to 15% found once; its top ten account for roughly 6.2%. Sequencing was carried out using blood. These receptors were taken from a woman in her 30s with Graves' hyperthyroidism that later progressed to Graves' ophthalmopathy. Each CDR3 is given with its conserved first and last residue. D genes are given only for firm matches. Only some rows state a clone size, as once, few, many or a class for expanded clones.

J gene,clone size,D gene,V gene,CDR3 DNA,CDR3 protein
TRBJ1-2,NA,NA,TRBV5-4,TGTGCCAGCAGCTTGGCCGGGGGGCCGGGAAAAGGCTACACCTTC,CASSLAGGPGKGYTF
TRBJ1-1,many,NA,TRBV20-1,TGCAGTGCTAGAGATAAATCAGGGGCGATGAACACTGAAGCTTTCTTT,CSARDKSGAMNTEAFF
TRBJ1-6,many,NA,TRBV20-1,TGCAGTGCTCAGGATGGGAATTCACCCCTCCACTTT,CSAQDGNSPLHF
TRBJ2-5,many,NA,TRBV6-1,TGTGCCAGCAGTTACAACAGCGCAGGGGAAGAGACCCAGTACTTC,CASSYNSAGEETQYF
TRBJ2-7,many,NA,TRBV28,TGTGCCAGCAGTACACACCAGACTAGAAACGAGCAGTACTTC,CASSTHQTRNEQYF
TRBJ2-3,many,TRBD2,TRBV6-1,TGTGCCAGCAGTACCGGGCTAGCGGGCTTCCTCACAGATACGCAGTATTTT,CASSTGLAGFLTDTQYF
TRBJ1-4,many,NA,TRBV28,TGTGCCAGCAGTTTAGTACAGGATAATGAAAAACTGTTTTTT,CASSLVQDNEKLFF
TRBJ2-7,many,NA,TRBV2,TGTGCCAGCAGTGAACGTTTGGGTTGGCGGGGACGCGAGCAGTACTTC,CASSERLGWRGREQYF
TRBJ2-1,NA,TRBD2,TRBV30,TGTGCCTGGGGACGGGGGGAGCCCGGTGGTGAGCAGTTCTTC,CAWGRGEPGGEQFF
TRBJ2-1,many,TRBD2,TRBV3-1,TGTGCCAGCAGTCAGACCGGACTAGTTTGGAATGAGCAGTTCTTC,CASSQTGLVWNEQFF
TRBJ2-1,many,TRBD2,TRBV19,TGTGCCAGTAGTAAGGGGTTAAGCGGACTAGTTGGCGGTGAGGGGCGGAATGAGCAGTTCTTC,CASSKGLSGLVGGEGRNEQFF
TRBJ1-4,many,NA,TRBV3-1,TGTGCCAGCAGCCAAGGACAGCTTAATGAAAAACTGTTTTTT,CASSQGQLNEKLFF
TRBJ2-7,many,NA,TRBV5-1,TGCGCCAGCAGCTTGATAGGGCAGGGGCCCTACGAGCAGTACTTC,CASSLIGQGPYEQYF
TRBJ1-4,NA,NA,TRBV19,TGTGCCAGTAGTTTTTCGGCCGCAACTAATGAAAAACTGTTTTTT,CASSFSAATNEKLFF
TRBJ1-1,NA,NA,TRBV28,TGTGCCAGCAGTTTAACATCTACCTACACTGAAGCTTTCTTT,CASSLTSTYTEAFF
TRBJ2-1,many,TRBD2,TRBV12-3/TRBV12-4,TGTGCCAGCAGTTTAATAGGGACTAGCGGCCGGGAGCAGTTCTTC,CASSLIGTSGREQFF
TRBJ1-3,few,NA,TRBV15,TGTGCCACCAGCAGTGGGATTGGGGGGCTAGGAAACACCATATATTTT,CATSSGIGGLGNTIYF
TRBJ2-7,NA,NA,TRBV2,TGTGCCAGCAGGGGACTCCGAAAACCCTACGAGCAGTACTTC,CASRGLRKPYEQYF